The sequence of this TCR beta chain was determined in a study of blood T cell repertoires in COVID-19. Profiled with immunoSEQ multiplex PCR; TCRdb holds only in-frame clones, not every one. The sample shows approximately 150,000 clones, about 84% of them seen only once. Assignment of participants to cohorts was predicated upon participant-reported clinical history. The CDR3 runs 16 residues. Per germline, CDR1 KGHDR and CDR2 SFDVKD. J lost 6 bases, V lost 5 bases, and 10 bases had no gene match. Sequences were obtained from PBMCs or T cells enriched from blood (not recorded which). The chain is built from TRBV24-1 and TRBJ2-3; 10 bases are shared with TRBD2. The source is a woman between 40 and 50 years old with acute COVID-19. In DNA, the CDR3 is TGTGCCACCAGTGCTCTAGCGGGAGCGGATAGGGATACGCAGTATTTT. Translated, it gives CATSALAGADRDTQYF.